The clone carrying this TCR beta chain was detected only a few times. The data were produced by immunoSEQ multiplex PCR, yet TCRdb's version contains in-frame clones alone and is incomplete. The profile shows some 66,000 clones, roughly 90% of them singletons. This sample is drawn from a study of OX40 agonist ivuxolimab in advanced cancers. Background on the study: Mean age around 64 years, range roughly 20 to 85; around 80% male. About 40% of patients had received prior checkpoint inhibitor therapy.

The germline V gene encodes CDR1 MNHEY and CDR2 SVGAGI. The V and J ends lost 4 bases and 13 bases respectively, with 19 bases between them. CDR3 length equals 13 residues. Blood specimens came from baseline, cycle 4 day 1, and cycle 7 day 1. The rearrangement links TRBV6-5 to TRBJ1-2, with a weak D call TRBD1 (6 bases). Here the sequenced sample was CD4+ or CD8+ T cells sorted from blood, taken in a trial of the OX40 agonist ivuxolimab. The sequence derives from an adult with an advanced solid tumor such as melanoma, head and neck, liver or kidney cancer. CDR3 in DNA: TGTGCCAGCAGTTCACGGACAGTAGGCCTTCTCACCTTC. Translation: CASSSRTVGLLTF.